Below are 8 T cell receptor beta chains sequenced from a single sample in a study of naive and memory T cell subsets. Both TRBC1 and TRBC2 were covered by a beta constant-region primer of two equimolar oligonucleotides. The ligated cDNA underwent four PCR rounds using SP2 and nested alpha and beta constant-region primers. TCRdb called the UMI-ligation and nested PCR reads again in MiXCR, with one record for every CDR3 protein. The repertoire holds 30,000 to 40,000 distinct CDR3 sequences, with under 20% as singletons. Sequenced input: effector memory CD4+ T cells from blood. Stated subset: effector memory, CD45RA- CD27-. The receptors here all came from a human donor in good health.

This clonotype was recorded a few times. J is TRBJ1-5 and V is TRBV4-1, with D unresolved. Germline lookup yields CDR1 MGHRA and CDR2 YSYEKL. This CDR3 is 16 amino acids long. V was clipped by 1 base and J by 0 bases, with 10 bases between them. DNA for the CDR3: TGCGCCAGCAGCCAAGTACCCGGGGATAGCAATCAGCCCCAGCATTTT. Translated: CASSQVPGDSNQPQHF.

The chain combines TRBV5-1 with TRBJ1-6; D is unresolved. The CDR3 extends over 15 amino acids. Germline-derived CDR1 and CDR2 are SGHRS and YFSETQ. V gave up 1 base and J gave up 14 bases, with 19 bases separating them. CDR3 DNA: TGCGCCAGCAGCTTGTCGCAGGTTGGGCTATCAACCCTCCACTTT. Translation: CASSLSQVGLSTLHF.

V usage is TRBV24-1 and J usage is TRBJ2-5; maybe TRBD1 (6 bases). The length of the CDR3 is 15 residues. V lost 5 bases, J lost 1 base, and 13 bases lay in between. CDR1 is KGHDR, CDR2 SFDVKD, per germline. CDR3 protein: CATSASGASQETQYF. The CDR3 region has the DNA TGTGCCACCAGTGCCTCAGGGGCGTCCCAAGAGACCCAGTACTTC.

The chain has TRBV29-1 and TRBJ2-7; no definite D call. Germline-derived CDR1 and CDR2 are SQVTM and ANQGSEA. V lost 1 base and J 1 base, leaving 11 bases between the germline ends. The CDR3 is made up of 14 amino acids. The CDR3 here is CSVEAGFASYEQYF. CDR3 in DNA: TGCAGCGTTGAAGCGGGCTTTGCATCCTACGAGCAGTACTTC.

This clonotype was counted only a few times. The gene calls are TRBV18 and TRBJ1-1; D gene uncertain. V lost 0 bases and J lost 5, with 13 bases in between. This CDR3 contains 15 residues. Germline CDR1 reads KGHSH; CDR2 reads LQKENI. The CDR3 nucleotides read TGTGCCAGCTCACCACCGGGCGGGGTCGGTACTGAAGCTTTCTTT. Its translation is CASSPPGGVGTEAFF.

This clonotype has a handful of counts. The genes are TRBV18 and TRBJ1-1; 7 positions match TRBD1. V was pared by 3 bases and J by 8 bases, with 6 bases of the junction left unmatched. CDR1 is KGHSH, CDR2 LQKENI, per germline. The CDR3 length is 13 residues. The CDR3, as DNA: TGTGCCAGCTCACCGAACCGGGACAGCGAAGCTTTCTTT. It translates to CASSPNRDSEAFF. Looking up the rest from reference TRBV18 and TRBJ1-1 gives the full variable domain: NAGVMQNPRHLVRRRGQEARLRCSPMKGHSHVYWYRQLPEEGLKFMVYLQKENIIDESGMPKERFSAEFPKEGPSILRIQQVVRGDSAAYFCASSPNRDSEAFFGQGTRLTVV.

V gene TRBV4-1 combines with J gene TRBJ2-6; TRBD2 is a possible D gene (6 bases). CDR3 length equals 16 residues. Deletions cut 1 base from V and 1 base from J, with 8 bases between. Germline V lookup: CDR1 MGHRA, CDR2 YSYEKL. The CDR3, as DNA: TGCGCCAGCAGCCAAGTGGCGGGGTCTGGGGCCAACGTCCTGACTTTC. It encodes CASSQVAGSGANVLTF.

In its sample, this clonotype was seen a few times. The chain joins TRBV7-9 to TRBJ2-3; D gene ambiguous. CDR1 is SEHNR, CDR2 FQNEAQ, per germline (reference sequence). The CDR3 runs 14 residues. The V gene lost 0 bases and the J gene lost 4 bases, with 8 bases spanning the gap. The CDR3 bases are TGTGCCAGCAGCTTAGCCTCCCGGCCAGATACGCAGTATTTT. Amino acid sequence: CASSLASRPDTQYF.